The rows below give T cell receptor beta chains drawn from one sample of a study of CD8+ T cells in alopecia areata. TCRdb's copy holds only in-frame clones and misses some; the assay was immunoSEQ multiplex PCR. Altogether thousands of clones are present, over 65% being singletons, with the ten largest covering approximately 2.9%. Sequenced material: CD4+ Tregs sorted from blood. The origin of the receptors is a human donor with alopecia areata. Each CDR3 is given with its conserved first and last residue. D genes are given only for firm matches. Some rows have no size entry. The others give once, few or many, or a class for an expanded clone.

D gene	V gene	J gene	clone size	CDR3 protein	CDR3 DNA
NA	TRBV5-1	TRBJ2-3	NA	CASTPLAGGTDTQYF	TGCGCCAGCACCCCCCTTGCTGGCGGTACAGATACGCAGTATTTT
TRBD2	TRBV2	TRBJ2-1	NA	CASSLSGSSYNEQFF	TGTGCCAGCAGTCTTAGCGGGAGCTCCTACAATGAGCAGTTCTTC
NA	TRBV27	TRBJ1-4	NA	CASKSRFWETNEKLFF	TGTGCCAGCAAGTCTCGGTTTTGGGAAACTAATGAAAAACTGTTTTTT
NA	TRBV7-9	TRBJ2-1	NA	CASSLYNTTGNRNEQFF	TGTGCCAGCAGCCTATATAACACGACAGGTAATAGGAATGAGCAGTTCTTC
NA	TRBV18	TRBJ2-3	NA	CASSPTGYADTQYF	TGTGCCAGCTCACCAACAGGGTACGCAGATACGCAGTATTTT
NA	TRBV14	TRBJ2-5	once	CASSQDWPTETQYF	TGTGCCAGCAGCCAAGATTGGCCCACGGAGACCCAGTACTTC
NA	TRBV7-3	TRBJ2-2	NA	CASSDKNTGELFF	TGTGCCAGCAGCGATAAGAACACCGGGGAGCTGTTTTTT
NA	TRBV6-5	TRBJ1-1	once	CASTDSVLNTEAFF	TGTGCCAGCACCGATTCGGTTTTGAACACTGAAGCTTTCTTT
TRBD1	TRBV5-1	TRBJ1-6	NA	CASSLGQYNSPLHF	TGCGCCAGCAGCCTGGGACAGTACAATTCACCCCTCCACTTT
TRBD1	TRBV7-2	TRBJ1-1	NA	CALKQGAQTEAFF	TGTGCTTTGAAACAGGGGGCTCAAACTGAAGCTTTCTTT
TRBD2	TRBV30	TRBJ2-5	NA	CAWSLLAGTHQETQYF	TGTGCCTGGAGTCTGCTAGCGGGGACGCACCAAGAGACCCAGTACTTC
TRBD2	TRBV7-9	TRBJ2-3	few	CASSLLAGTDTQYF	TGTGCCAGCAGCTTACTAGCGGGCACAGATACGCAGTATTTT
TRBD1	TRBV5-1	TRBJ1-4	NA	CASSTKSGTVNEKLFF	TGCGCCAGCAGCACAAAATCCGGGACAGTTAATGAAAAACTGTTTTTT
TRBD2	TRBV10-3	TRBJ2-5	large	CAISEPIQDGRAFFEQTQYF	TGTGCCATCAGTGAGCCGATACAGGACGGGAGGGCCTTTTTCGAGCAGACCCAGTACTTC
NA	TRBV5-6	TRBJ2-7	NA	CASSLMNLGSYEQYF	TGTGCCAGCAGCTTGATGAACCTCGGGTCCTACGAGCAGTACTTC
TRBD2	TRBV2	TRBJ2-5	few	CASNPLRGGETQYF	TGTGCCAGCAACCCTCTCCGGGGGGGGGAGACCCAGTACTTC
NA	TRBV11-2	TRBJ2-1	NA	CASSLDLREEAEQFF	TGTGCCAGCAGCTTAGATCTAAGGGAAGAGGCTGAGCAGTTCTTC
NA	TRBV7-2	TRBJ2-2	NA	CASSPQGTGELFF	TGTGCCAGCAGCCCTCAGGGCACCGGGGAGCTGTTTTTT
NA	TRBV7-2	TRBJ2-7	few	CASSLVPGAVSYEQYF	TGTGCCAGCAGCTTAGTGCCAGGGGCGGTCTCCTACGAGCAGTACTTC
TRBD2	TRBV23-1	TRBJ2-3	NA	CASRLDRTSGTWADTQYF	TGCGCCAGCAGACTCGATCGCACTAGCGGGACCTGGGCAGATACGCAGTATTTT
NA	TRBV11-1	TRBJ2-6	few	CASSLGGSGANVLTF	TGTGCCAGCAGCCTAGGGGGCTCTGGGGCCAACGTCCTGACTTTC
NA	TRBV7-6	TRBJ1-3	once	CASSLRRRDQAGNTIYF	TGTGCCAGCAGCTTACGGAGACGGGATCAGGCTGGAAACACCATATATTTT
TRBD2	TRBV10-3	TRBJ2-1	NA	CAISSGGNSYNEQFF	TGTGCCATCAGTAGCGGGGGCAACTCCTACAATGAGCAGTTCTTC
TRBD1	TRBV19	TRBJ1-1	NA	CASLRTGRAFF	TGTGCCAGCCTGCGGACAGGGCGAGCTTTCTTT
NA	TRBV29-1	TRBJ2-3	NA	CSAVRGWTDTQYF	TGCAGCGCCGTAAGGGGATGGACGGATACGCAGTATTTT
TRBD1	TRBV27	TRBJ1-2	NA	CASSLQGAAKGYTF	TGTGCCAGCAGTCTCCAGGGGGCCGCTAAGGGCTACACCTTC
NA	TRBV18	TRBJ1-4	few	CASSPLPGQGYEKLFF	TGTGCCAGCTCACCACTTCCGGGGCAGGGGTATGAAAAACTGTTTTTT
TRBD1	TRBV7-9	TRBJ2-5	NA	CASSNRRGTGTGKTQYF	TGTGCCAGCAGCAATCGCCGGGGGACAGGGACAGGAAAGACCCAGTACTTC
NA	TRBV10-3	TRBJ2-7	NA	CAIREQPTTSYEQYF	TGTGCCATCAGGGAACAACCAACGACTTCCTACGAGCAGTACTTC
NA	TRBV21-1	TRBJ1-6	once	CASSKGGRDRGLFRSPLHF	TGTGCCAGCAGCAAAGGGGGTCGGGACAGGGGGCTTTTTCGCTCACCCCTCCACTTT
TRBD1	TRBV6-1	TRBJ1-4	NA	CASSGPNRGPTNEKLFF	TGTGCCAGCAGTGGCCCGAACAGGGGACCAACTAATGAAAAACTGTTTTTT
TRBD1	TRBV7-7	TRBJ2-2	NA	CASSKDRANTGELFF	TGTGCCAGCAGCAAGGACAGGGCGAACACCGGGGAGCTGTTTTTT
TRBD1	TRBV18	TRBJ2-7	once	CASSPRDRDYEQYF	TGTGCCAGCTCACCACGGGACAGGGACTACGAGCAGTACTTC
NA	TRBV29-1	TRBJ1-1	few	CSVRPTVNTEAFF	TGCAGCGTTCGCCCGACTGTAAACACTGAAGCTTTCTTT
NA	TRBV28	TRBJ1-5	few	CASSPPRVYSNQPQHF	TGTGCCAGCAGTCCGCCTAGAGTTTATAGCAATCAGCCCCAGCATTTT
NA	TRBV7-2	TRBJ2-7	NA	CASSLARGTYEQYF	TGTGCCAGCAGCTTAGCGCGCGGCACCTACGAGCAGTACTTC
NA	TRBV27	TRBJ2-7	NA	CASSSPGHLYEQYF	TGTGCCAGCAGTTCCCCGGGACACCTCTACGAGCAGTACTTC
NA	TRBV28	TRBJ1-5	few	CATGSFSGDDNQPQHF	TGTGCCACCGGGTCGTTCTCCGGGGATGACAATCAGCCCCAGCATTTT
NA	TRBV4-2	TRBJ1-4	NA	CASSPRGREKLFF	TGTGCCAGCAGCCCCAGGGGACGTGAAAAACTGTTTTTT